The rows below give T cell receptor beta chains drawn from one sample of a study of blood T cell repertoires in COVID-19. Sequenced by immunoSEQ multiplex PCR; TCRdb stores in-frame clones only, minus some. This sample carries 150,000 or so clones, 87% of them seen once, and the ten largest clones take 1.2%. The sequencing sample was made of PBMCs or T cells enriched from blood (not recorded which). The receptors here all came from a human donor with acute COVID-19. The donor label of this sample is uncertain. The CDR3 runs from the conserved cysteine through the conserved F or W. Each record gives: clone size, D gene, V gene, J gene, CDR3 DNA, CDR3 protein. A D gene is named only where the DNA matches it firmly. Rows may omit the clone size; those that give it use once, few, many or a size class.

size: NA
D: TRBD1
V: TRBV14
J: TRBJ1-2
DNA: TGTGCCAGCAGCCAACTCGGACAGGGGGTAAACTATGGCTACACCTTC
CDR3: CASSQLGQGVNYGYTF

size: NA
D: TRBD1
V: TRBV18
J: TRBJ1-1
DNA: TGTGCCAGCTCACCAATAGCAACCGGGACAGGGGTTCGTACTGAAGCTTTCTTT
CDR3: CASSPIATGTGVRTEAFF

size: once
D: NA
V: TRBV27
J: TRBJ2-7
DNA: TGTGCCAGCAGCGCAGGACTATCCTACGAGCAGTACTTC
CDR3: CASSAGLSYEQYF

size: NA
D: TRBD1
V: TRBV6-5
J: TRBJ1-2
DNA: TGTGCCAGCAGTTACTCGAGGACAGGTGGCTACACCTTC
CDR3: CASSYSRTGGYTF

size: once
D: NA
V: TRBV7-9
J: TRBJ1-2
DNA: TGTGCCAGCAGCTTGGGAGGGAGGGGCTACACCTTC
CDR3: CASSLGGRGYTF

size: NA
D: TRBD2
V: TRBV29-1
J: TRBJ2-3
DNA: TGCAGCGCTGACCTCAGGGGCGGGGGGCGCCTCCAGACAGATACGCAGTATTTT
CDR3: CSADLRGGGRLQTDTQYF

size: NA
D: TRBD2
V: TRBV6-5
J: TRBJ2-3
DNA: TGTGCCACCTCCCTTATGGCGGGGGGCACAGATACGCAGTATTTT
CDR3: CATSLMAGGTDTQYF

size: NA
D: NA
V: TRBV19
J: TRBJ1-2
DNA: TGTGCCAGTAGTATATACGGAGCTAACTATGGCTACACCTTC
CDR3: CASSIYGANYGYTF

size: few
D: TRBD1
V: TRBV4-3
J: TRBJ1-4
DNA: TGCGCCAGCAGCCCCGGGACAGGGGTTGAAAAACTGTTTTTT
CDR3: CASSPGTGVEKLFF

size: NA
D: NA
V: TRBV30
J: TRBJ1-1
DNA: TGTGCCTGGAGTCGACAGACGAACACTGAAGCTTTCTTT
CDR3: CAWSRQTNTEAFF

size: NA
D: NA
V: TRBV19
J: TRBJ1-2
DNA: TGTGCCAGTAGTATAGGGGCAGGAGGGCCGCGCCACTATGGCTACACCTTC
CDR3: CASSIGAGGPRHYGYTF

size: NA
D: NA
V: TRBV11-2
J: TRBJ1-2
DNA: TGTGCCAGCAGACATTATACAGGGAAAACCTTGTCGGGCTATGGCTACACCTTC
CDR3: CASRHYTGKTLSGYGYTF

size: NA
D: NA
V: TRBV19
J: TRBJ1-1
DNA: TGTGCCAGTAGTTTTAACGGACAAAACACTGAAGCTTTCTTT
CDR3: CASSFNGQNTEAFF

size: NA
D: NA
V: TRBV7-9
J: TRBJ2-1
DNA: TGTGCCAGCAGCTCCGCTCAGGGAACTGCATACAATGAGCAGTTCTTC
CDR3: CASSSAQGTAYNEQFF

size: NA
D: TRBD1
V: TRBV7-2
J: TRBJ1-5
DNA: TGTGCCAGCAGCTTAAGGACAGGGGGCTCTCCTCAGCCCCAGCATTTT
CDR3: CASSLRTGGSPQPQHF

size: NA
D: NA
V: TRBV19
J: TRBJ1-4
DNA: TGTGCCAGTAGTATAGAACAGGGTGCGGCTAATGAAAAACTGTTTTTT
CDR3: CASSIEQGAANEKLFF

size: NA
D: TRBD1
V: TRBV19
J: TRBJ2-2
DNA: TGTGCCAGTAATCCGACAGGGTTCAGCGGGGAGCTGTTTTTT
CDR3: CASNPTGFSGELFF

size: few
D: TRBD1
V: TRBV7-9
J: TRBJ2-1
DNA: TGTGCCAGCAGCTTGGACAGGGCCTACAATGAGCAGTTCTTC
CDR3: CASSLDRAYNEQFF

size: NA
D: TRBD2
V: TRBV5-4
J: TRBJ2-1
DNA: TGTGCCAGCAGCTTGGATGGCGGGGGGGGAGTTGAGCAGTTCTTC
CDR3: CASSLDGGGGVEQFF

size: NA
D: NA
V: TRBV2
J: TRBJ1-6
DNA: TGTGCCAGCAGTCTGGCGGTGGATTCACCCCTCCACTTT
CDR3: CASSLAVDSPLHF

size: NA
D: NA
V: TRBV19
J: TRBJ2-2
DNA: TGTGCCAGTAGTAAATCGAGCACCGGGGAGCTGTTTTTT
CDR3: CASSKSSTGELFF

size: NA
D: TRBD1
V: TRBV10-2
J: TRBJ1-2
DNA: TGCGCCAGCAGTGATGACAGGGGGACCGACTATGGCTACACCTTC
CDR3: CASSDDRGTDYGYTF